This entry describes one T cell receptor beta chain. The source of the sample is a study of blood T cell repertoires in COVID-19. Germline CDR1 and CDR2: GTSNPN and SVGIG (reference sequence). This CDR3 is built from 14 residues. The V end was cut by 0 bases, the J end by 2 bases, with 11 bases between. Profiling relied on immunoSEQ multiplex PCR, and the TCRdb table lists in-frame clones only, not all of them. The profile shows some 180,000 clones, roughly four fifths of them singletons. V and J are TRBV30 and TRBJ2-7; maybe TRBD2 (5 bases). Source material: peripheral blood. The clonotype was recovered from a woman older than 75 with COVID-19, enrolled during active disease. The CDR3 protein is CAWSVLGGAYEQYF. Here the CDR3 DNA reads TGTGCCTGGAGTGTACTAGGCGGCGCCTACGAGCAGTACTTC.